Listed here are 24 T cell receptor beta chains from one sample, sequenced in a study of OX40 agonist ivuxolimab in advanced cancers. Clones were read by immunoSEQ multiplex PCR, and TCRdb kept only the in-frame ones, dropping some. The table lists about 66,000 clones, 91% of them singletons. The starting material was CD4+ or CD8+ T cells sorted from blood, obtained in a trial of the OX40 agonist ivuxolimab. These receptors were taken from an adult with an advanced solid tumor such as melanoma, head and neck, liver or kidney cancer.

This clone was seen once. This chain uses TRBV6-5 with TRBJ2-5; TRBD1 matches at 10 bases. The V gene's germline CDR1 is MNHEY and CDR2 SVGAGI. The J segment lost 6 bases and the V segment lost 4 bases, leaving 8 bases of the junction unmatched. This CDR3 is 15 amino acids long. The CDR3, as DNA: TGTGCCAGCAGTTCTGGGACAGGGGCTCCGAAGACCCAGTACTTC. It yields the protein CASSSGTGAPKTQYF.

V usage is TRBV11-3 and J usage is TRBJ2-1; tentatively, D is TRBD1 or TRBD2 (6 bases each). V lost 4 bases, J lost 8 bases, and 9 bases lay in between. In germline, CDR1 is SGHNT, CDR2 YENEEA. The CDR3 has 12 amino acids. CDR3 coding DNA: TGTGCCAGCAGCTCCGGGGGCGATGAGCAGTTCTTC. This sequence encodes CASSSGGDEQFF.

The chain employs TRBV4-2 and TRBJ2-7; 8 positions agree with TRBD1. This CDR3 contains 15 residues. J gave up 5 bases and V 6 bases, and 12 bases lay outside the gene matches. Per the germline V gene, CDR1 is LGHNA and CDR2 is YNFKEQ. The CDR3 reads CASSPGQGGMNEQYF. CDR3 coding DNA: TGTGCCAGCAGTCCCGGACAGGGCGGAATGAACGAGCAGTACTTC.

The CDR3 sequence: CASSLAGGRETQYF. The CDR3 DNA reads as TGTGCCAGCAGCTTAGCGGGGGGGAGGGAGACCCAGTACTTC. The gene calls are TRBV7-2 and TRBJ2-5, with 7 nucleotides matching TRBD2. V dropped 0 bases and J dropped 5; count of bases not matched to a gene: 3. Per germline, CDR1 SGHTA and CDR2 FQGNSA. The CDR3 totals 14 residues.

The J gene is TRBJ1-4, the V gene TRBV4-1; D gene ambiguous. V was cut by 1 base and J by 7 bases, with 13 bases left in between. The V gene's germline CDR1 is MGHRA and CDR2 YSYEKL. The length of the CDR3 is 15 residues. The CDR3, as DNA: TGCGCCAGCAGCCAAGGACGGGGAGAGGGTGAAAAACTGTTTTTT. Translating it yields CASSQGRGEGEKLFF.

The gene calls are TRBV10-3 and TRBJ1-1, with TRBD1 matching over 9 bases. Per the germline V gene, CDR1 is ENHRY and CDR2 is SYGVKD. CDR3 length: 15 amino acids. With 2 bases clipped from V and 5 bases from J, the junction kept 6 bases outside the gene matches. CDR3 nucleotide sequence: TGTGCCATCAGTGAGCCGACAGGGGGAAAAACTGAAGCTTTCTTT. Its protein is CAISEPTGGKTEAFF.

The genes are TRBV19 and TRBJ2-4; the match to TRBD1 covers 7 bases. The CDR3 length is 16 residues. Germline V lookup: CDR1 LNHDA, CDR2 SQIVND (reference sequence). V shed 6 bases and J 0 bases; nucleotides not matched to a gene: 8. Here the CDR3 reads CASSLQGILAKNIQYF. CDR3 bases: TGTGCCAGTAGCCTACAGGGGATACTAGCCAAAAACATTCAGTACTTC. The full variable domain, in which reference TRBV19 and TRBJ2-4 provide the parts outside the CDR3, is DGGITQSPKYLFRKEGQNVTLSCEQNLNHDAMYWYRQDPGQGLRLIYYSQIVNDFQKGDIAEGYSVSREKKESFPLTVTSAQKNPTAFYLCASSLQGILAKNIQYFGAGTRLSVL.

The gene calls are TRBV18 and TRBJ2-1, with D possibly TRBD2 on 5 matching bases. Germline CDR1 and CDR2: KGHSH and LQKENI. V was trimmed by 3 bases and J by 2 bases, leaving 8 bases between them. The CDR3 runs to 14 residues. This CDR3 reads CASSPVGTYNEQFF. The CDR3 nucleotides are TGTGCCAGCTCACCGGTCGGGACCTACAATGAGCAGTTCTTC.

The chain uses TRBV28 and TRBJ2-7; TRBD2 matches 7 bases. The V segment lost 6 bases and the J segment 3 bases; nucleotides outside the gene matches: 5. The germline CDR1 and CDR2 sequences are MDHEN and SYDVKM. The CDR3 extends over 13 amino acids. CDR3 protein: CASRGTTNYEQYF. The CDR3 nucleotides are TGTGCCAGCAGGGGGACTACCAACTACGAGCAGTACTTC.

V is TRBV28 and J is TRBJ1-5, with TRBD1 matching over 7 bases. With 5 bases clipped from V and 0 bases from J, the junction kept 7 bases outside the gene matches. Germline loops: CDR1 MDHEN, CDR2 SYDVKM. CDR3 length equals 16 residues. The DNA of the CDR3 is TGTGCCAGCAGTCTATCGACAGGGTATAGCAATCAGCCCCAGCATTTT. Translating it yields CASSLSTGYSNQPQHF.

This clone has just one count. This chain uses TRBV15 with TRBJ1-1, with 7 bases matching TRBD1. The junction had 8 bases not matched to a gene; V was cut back by 3 bases and J by 1 base. This CDR3 region has 16 residues. Per germline, CDR1 LNHNV and CDR2 YYDKDF (reference sequence). The CDR3 region has the DNA TGTGCCACCAGCAGGGGGCCCGGGACAGAGAACACTGAAGCTTTCTTT. Amino acids: CATSRGPGTENTEAFF.

The chain employs TRBV7-3 and TRBJ2-2, with 8 bases identical to TRBD2. V was pared by 4 bases and J by 0 bases, with 1 base of the junction left unmatched. The CDR3 has 15 residues. Germline CDR1 is SGHTA and CDR2 is FQGTGA. This CDR3 reads CASSSGLANTGELFF. The CDR3 DNA follows: TGTGCCAGCAGCTCGGGACTAGCGAACACCGGGGAGCTGTTTTTT.

This clone showed up just once. The CDR3 region is CASSPGGALGFNEQFF. The CDR3, as DNA: TGTGCCAGCAGCCCCGGGGGGGCCTTGGGGTTCAATGAGCAGTTCTTC. This sequence joins TRBV5-4 and TRBJ2-1; 8 bases line up with TRBD2. Per germline, CDR1 SGHNT and CDR2 YYREEE (reference sequence). The V segment lost 4 bases and the J segment 6 bases; nucleotides outside the gene matches: 12. The CDR3 runs to 16 residues.

The genes are TRBV25-1 and TRBJ2-3; no firm D call. V was shortened by 3 bases and J by 6 bases, with 16 bases between the two germline ends. Per germline, CDR1 MGHDK and CDR2 SYGVNS. CDR3 length equals 15 residues. The CDR3 coding sequence is TGTGCCAGCAGTGACGATAGCCCCCCCAAGGATACGCAGTATTTT. It yields the protein CASSDDSPPKDTQYF. The whole variable domain, filled in from reference TRBV25-1 and TRBJ2-3, reads EADIYQTPRYLVIGTGKKITLECSQTMGHDKMYWYQQDPGMELHLIHYSYGVNSTEKGDLSSESTVSRIRTEHFPLTLESARPSHTSQYLCASSDDSPPKDTQYFGPGTRLTVL.

The chain links TRBV6-1 to TRBJ2-1; D gene unclear. Germline V lookup: CDR1 MNHNS, CDR2 SASEGT. This CDR3 region has 13 residues. Trimming pared 8 bases from V and 6 bases from J, leaving 14 bases between. The CDR3 loop is CASRRAPANEQFF. In DNA, the CDR3 is TGTGCCAGCCGCCGGGCTCCCGCCAATGAGCAGTTCTTC.

The chain uses TRBV9 and TRBJ1-4; TRBD1 agrees at 9 bases. Germline-derived CDR1 and CDR2 are SGDLS and YYNGEE. V lost 0 bases, J lost 8 bases, and 5 bases stayed unmatched. The CDR3 covers 15 residues. CDR3 residues: CASSVATGQGEKLFF. The CDR3 bases are TGTGCCAGCAGCGTAGCTACGGGACAGGGAGAAAAACTGTTTTTT.

J is TRBJ2-3 and V is TRBV5-1; no reliable D call. Germline lookup yields CDR1 SGHRS and CDR2 YFSETQ. The CDR3 runs to 15 residues. V was shortened by 4 bases and J by 1 base, with 13 bases between the two germline ends. This CDR3 reads CASSHSDGGTDTQYF. The CDR3 DNA reads TGCGCCAGCAGCCACTCGGACGGCGGCACAGATACGCAGTATTTT.

The rearrangement uses TRBV7-9 and TRBJ1-2; 7 positions agree with TRBD1. V trimming: 5 bases; J trimming: 3 bases; junction bases outside the gene matches: 6. Per the germline V gene, CDR1 is SEHNR and CDR2 is FQNEAQ (reference sequence). CDR3 size: 14 residues. CDR3 bases: TGTGCCAGCAGCCAAAACAGGGGAGACTATGGCTACACCTTC. It is translated as CASSQNRGDYGYTF.

A single count supports this clone. In nucleotides, the CDR3 is TGTGCCAGCAGTTTGGACAGATATCTCTCCTACGAGCAGTACTTC. Protein sequence: CASSLDRYLSYEQYF. This sequence joins TRBV28 and TRBJ2-7; D might be TRBD1 (6 bases). Trimming cost V 3 bases and J 0 bases, with 12 bases left between them. The CDR3 length is 15 residues. Germline V gives CDR1 MDHEN, CDR2 SYDVKM.

This chain joins TRBV5-4 and TRBJ2-3; 7 positions agree with TRBD1. The CDR3 is made up of 16 amino acids. CDR1 SGHNT and CDR2 YYREEE come from the germline V gene (reference sequence). J lost 2 bases, V lost 4 bases, and 10 bases had no gene match. The CDR3 sequence: CASSQRTGRTTDTQYF. The CDR3 DNA sequence: TGTGCCAGCAGCCAGCGGACAGGACGGACCACAGATACGCAGTATTTT.

This clone has just one count. The chain carries TRBV28 and TRBJ2-7, with 15 bases that match TRBD2. The CDR3 runs 16 residues. V was clipped by 5 bases and J by 8 bases; unmatched bases: 10. CDR1 and CDR2 (germline): MDHEN, SYDVKM. The CDR3 spells CASSTTGTSGRRKQYF. In DNA, the CDR3 is TGTGCCAGCAGTACAACCGGGACTAGCGGGAGGAGAAAGCAGTACTTC.

CDR3 nucleotide sequence: TGCGCCAGCAGCCAACTCGATCGGGCAAACACTGAAGCTTTCTTT. Translating it yields CASSQLDRANTEAFF. This chain uses TRBV4-3 with TRBJ1-1; the D is unclear. From germline, CDR1 is LGHNA and CDR2 YSLEER. The CDR3 is 15 amino acids. Trimming took 2 bases from V and 2 from J, leaving 12 bases between them.

This chain connects TRBV4-3 to TRBJ2-1; a weak D match, TRBD2 (6 bases). Germline loops: CDR1 LGHNA, CDR2 YSLEER. The V and J ends lost 4 bases and 5 bases respectively, with 9 bases between them. This CDR3 contains 13 residues. The CDR3 region has the DNA TGCGCCAGCAGCCTAGGACTACACAATGAGCAGTTCTTC. Amino acid sequence: CASSLGLHNEQFF.

The chain is built from TRBV18 and TRBJ2-7; the D is unclear. CDR1 and CDR2 (germline): KGHSH, LQKENI. V was shortened by 2 bases and J by 5 bases, with 13 bases between the two germline ends. CDR3 size: 14 residues. CDR3 region: CASSPVGKGDEQYF. The DNA of the CDR3 is TGTGCCAGCTCACCAGTAGGGAAGGGCGACGAGCAGTACTTC. The variable domain in full, with the rest retrieved from reference TRBV18 and TRBJ2-7, is NAGVMQNPRHLVRRRGQEARLRCSPMKGHSHVYWYRQLPEEGLKFMVYLQKENIIDESGMPKERFSAEFPKEGPSILRIQQVVRGDSAAYFCASSPVGKGDEQYFGPGTRLTVT.